The text below deals with one T cell receptor beta chain. The data originate from a study of T-cell reconstitution after alpha-beta-depleted transplantation in children. V gave up 6 bases and J gave up 2 bases, with 4 bases separating them. CDR3 length equals 12 residues. For TCRbeta, the library was prepared with unique molecular identifiers. TCRdb re-called the PCR reads with MiXCR, one entry per CDR3 protein. This sample yields roughly 500,000 distinct CDR3 sequences, of which approximately 20% are seen a single time; approximately 3% belongs to the top ten. The chain combines TRBV12-3 or TRBV12-4 with TRBJ2-2; D is unresolved. The receptor was isolated from a human donor who donated a stem cell graft to a child with acute lymphoblastic leukemia. This specimen consisted of PBMCs from the stem cell graft donor, obtained from the stem cell graft. CDR3 residues: CASRLNTGELFF. In DNA form, the CDR3 reads TGTGCCAGCAGACTAAACACCGGGGAGCTGTTTTTT.